This entry lists 22 T cell receptor beta chains sequenced from one sample in a study of T cells in Graves' hyperthyroidism and ophthalmopathy. TCR beta CDR3 sequences were amplified from RNA transcripts. A set of HTBI primers served as the primers for a first-round RT-PCR of the TCR CDR3. In TCRdb, the multiplex PCR reads were re-called with MiXCR into one record per CDR3 protein. The data contain more than 550,000 distinct CDR3 sequences, 15% to 20% of them singletons. The specimen sequenced was blood. The receptor source for this set is a man aged 45-65 years with Graves' hyperthyroidism.

This clonotype has only a few counts. This may be a read error: a much more frequent sequence differs by one nucleotide. In this CDR3 the conserved last residue, phenylalanine or tryptophan, is missing, so a read error is likely. This chain's CDR3 is CASSRRADYEQYL. CDR3 nucleotides: TGTGCCAGCAGTCGAAGGGCAGACTACGAGCAGTACCTC. The rearrangement uses TRBV6-1 and TRBJ2-7; D uncertain. Trimming removed 5 bases at V and 3 bases at J, with 11 bases between. The CDR3 runs to 13 residues. The germline V gene encodes CDR1 MNHNS and CDR2 SASEGT.

For this clonotype: An end of the junction differs from the germline gene, which may be a read error. CDR3 sequence reads: CASTYRASSTVTQYF. In nucleotides, the CDR3 is TGTGCCAGTACATACCGTGCATCTAGCACAGTTACGCAGTATTTT. The chain employs TRBV19 and TRBJ2-3; maybe TRBD2 (5 bases). The CDR3 is made up of 15 amino acids. Germline assignment: CDR1 LNHDA and CDR2 SQIVND (reference sequence).

This clonotype was detected ten times or more. The genes are TRBV13 and TRBJ2-2, with D maybe TRBD2 (5 bases). Trimming shortened V by 1 base and J by 6 bases, and 9 bases separated the two germline ends. Germline CDR1 and CDR2: PRHDT and FYEKMQ (reference sequence). This CDR3 has 14 amino acids. Written as DNA, the CDR3 is TGTGCCAGCAGCTTAGAGTACGGGGCCGGGGAGCTGTTTTTT. Translating gives CASSLEYGAGELFF.

The J gene is TRBJ2-4, the V gene TRBV20-1, with TRBD1 matching 10 bases. This CDR3 region has 15 residues. Germline assignment: CDR1 DFQATT and CDR2 SNEGSKA (reference sequence). The V and J ends lost 3 bases and 0 bases, in that order; junction bases with no gene match: 2. This CDR3 is CSASGQGGAKNIQYF. In DNA, the CDR3 is TGCAGTGCTAGCGGACAGGGGGGAGCCAAAAACATTCAGTACTTC.

This rearrangement joins TRBV19 to TRBJ2-2; 15 nucleotides match TRBD2. Germline CDR1 and CDR2: LNHDA and SQIVND (reference sequence). V shed 6 bases, J shed 7 bases, and the junction held 12 bases outside the gene matches. The CDR3 spans 18 residues. CDR3 coding DNA: TGTGCCAGTAGCAACGAAAGGACTAGCGGGAGGGCCGGCGGGGAGCTGTTTTTT. Protein: CASSNERTSGRAGGELFF.

This clonotype has ten or more counts. The genes are TRBV29-1 and TRBJ1-1; TRBD1 matches 8 bases. V was clipped by 6 bases and J by 3 bases; unmatched bases: 9. This CDR3 is 14 amino acids long. The germline gives CDR1 SQVTM, CDR2 ANQGSEA. CDR3 residues: CSVIDGTGYTEAFF. DNA of the CDR3: TGCAGCGTGATCGATGGGACAGGCTACACTGAAGCTTTCTTT.

This clonotype was detected a few times. In DNA form, the CDR3 reads TGTGCCATCAGTGAGTCGGCAGTCCAGCCCCAGCATTTT. Translation: CAISESAVQPQHF. This rearrangement joins TRBV10-3 to TRBJ1-5; D ambiguous. Germline values: CDR1 ENHRY, CDR2 SYGVKD. CDR3 length: 13 amino acids. Trimming cost V 0 bases and J 7 bases, with 7 bases left between them.

This clonotype was observed a handful of times. V is TRBV14 and J is TRBJ2-7; tentatively, D is TRBD2 (5 bases). Germline assignment: CDR1 SGHDN and CDR2 FVKESK. V dropped 3 bases and J dropped 0 bases, with 12 bases sitting between them. The CDR3 spans 15 residues. As DNA, the CDR3 is TGTGCCAGCAGCCACCTATCACGGGGCTCCTACGAGCAGTACTTC. It translates to CASSHLSRGSYEQYF.

V gene TRBV30 combines with J gene TRBJ1-5; D remains ambiguous. V was shortened by 5 bases and J by 9 bases, with 14 bases between the two germline ends. Germline V CDR1 and CDR2: GTSNPN, SVGIG (reference sequence). CDR3 length: 12 amino acids. CDR3 in amino acids: CAWSQVPGPQHF. In DNA, the CDR3 is TGTGCCTGGTCGCAGGTCCCTGGGCCCCAGCATTTT.

This clonotype has at least ten counts. V usage is TRBV3-1 and J usage is TRBJ2-3; the D gene is possibly TRBD2 (7 bases). This CDR3 contains 14 residues. Deletions cut 7 bases from V and 7 bases from J, with 18 bases between. Germline V lookup: CDR1 LGHDT, CDR2 YNNKEL (reference sequence). CDR3 DNA sequence: TGTGCCAGCACGCCCAGCGGGACATTCTATACGCAGTATTTT. The encoded protein is CASTPSGTFYTQYF.

Only a few counts were recorded for this clonotype. The chain's CDR3 is CATSDPDRNYGYTF. Written as DNA, the CDR3 is TGTGCCACCAGTGACCCAGACAGGAACTATGGCTACACCTTC. This rearrangement joins TRBV24-1 to TRBJ1-2, with D possibly TRBD1 on 6 matching bases. V was clipped by 4 bases and J by 2 bases, with 10 bases between them. The germline V gene has CDR1 KGHDR and CDR2 SFDVKD. This CDR3 is 14 amino acids long.

Concerning this clonotype itself: A much larger clone is a single base away; this may be a read error. The chain recombines TRBV28 with TRBJ2-7, with 8 bases lining up with TRBD2. Looked up from germline, CDR1 is MDHEN and CDR2 is SYDVKM. V lost 10 bases to trimming and J lost 0 bases; unmatched junction nucleotides: 11. The CDR3 extends over 15 amino acids. CDR3 protein: CANRYQSGGSYEQYF. CDR3 bases: TGTGCCAACAGGTATCAAAGCGGGGGCTCCTACGAGCAGTACTTC. The whole variable domain, filled in from reference TRBV28 and TRBJ2-7, reads DVKVTQSSRYLVKRTGEKVFLECVQDMDHENMFWYRQDPGLGLRLIYFSYDVKMKEKGDIPEGYSVSREKKERFSLILESASTNQTSMYLCANRYQSGGSYEQYFGPGTRLTVT.

This chain connects TRBV5-1 to TRBJ1-1; possible D gene TRBD1, 5 bases. The CDR3 covers 14 residues. Germline values: CDR1 SGHRS, CDR2 YFSETQ. V gave up 4 bases and J gave up 1 base, with 11 bases separating them. CDR3 region: CASSPQASNTEAFF. The CDR3 nucleotides read TGCGCCAGCAGCCCACAGGCTTCGAACACTGAAGCTTTCTTT.

This sequence joins TRBV5-4 and TRBJ2-7; the match to TRBD1 covers 7 bases. The CDR3 sequence is 15 residues long. Germline V lookup: CDR1 SGHNT, CDR2 YYREEE (reference sequence). The ends lost 3 bases at V and 0 bases at J; junction bases unmatched: 6. Written as DNA, the CDR3 is TGTGCCAGCAGCTCGTGGACAGGACCCTCCTACGAGCAGTACTTC. Translating gives CASSSWTGPSYEQYF.

This clonotype was seen many times. V and J are TRBV30 and TRBJ1-2; the D is unclear. The CDR3 sequence is 14 residues long. The germline gives CDR1 GTSNPN, CDR2 SVGIG (reference sequence). Trimming cost V 0 bases and J 4 bases, with 12 bases left between them. The CDR3 DNA reads TGTGCCTGGAGTGTCGGTCGGGGAGTCTATGGCTACACCTTC. Protein sequence: CAWSVGRGVYGYTF.

This clonotype has at least ten counts. The chain couples TRBV29-1 to TRBJ1-1, with 7 bases lining up with TRBD1. V shed 4 bases, J shed 5 bases, and the junction held 7 bases outside the gene matches. Germline assignment: CDR1 SQVTM and CDR2 ANQGSEA. The CDR3 consists of 13 residues. The CDR3 bases are TGCAGCGTTGGCCCCCAGGGGGGGACTGAAGCTTTCTTT. Protein product: CSVGPQGGTEAFF.

This clonotype appeared many times. The CDR3 DNA reads as TGTGCCATACAGGGGGCGCGTGGCAATCAGCCCCAGCATTTT. Amino acids: CAIQGARGNQPQHF. The chain uses TRBV28 and TRBJ1-5; 9 nucleotides line up with TRBD1. Germline V gene lookup returns CDR1 MDHEN and CDR2 SYDVKM. With 10 bases clipped from V and 2 bases from J, the junction kept 6 bases outside the gene matches. This CDR3 comprises 14 residues.

The J gene is TRBJ1-1, the V gene TRBV2, with D perhaps matching TRBD1 (6 bases). CDR3 length: 15 residues. With 7 bases removed from V and 0 bases from J, the gap between germline ends came to 15 bases. Germline loops: CDR1 SNHLY, CDR2 FYNNEI. CDR3 bases: TGTGCCAGCATGGCAGCGACAGGAATGAACACTGAAGCTTTCTTT. Its translation: CASMAATGMNTEAFF.

This clonotype was recorded a few times. This may stem from a read error, because a much larger clone lies one nucleotide away. This chain joins TRBV20-1 and TRBJ1-5; D is possibly TRBD1 (5 bases). The CDR3 runs to 14 residues. The V gene's germline CDR1 is DFQATT and CDR2 SNEGSKA (reference sequence). V lost 1 base and J lost 6, with 13 bases in between. CDR3 loop: CSARGGTRSQPQHF. The CDR3 bases are TGCAGTGCTAGAGGGGGGACGCGCAGTCAGCCCCAGCATTTT.

This sequence joins TRBV6-1 and TRBJ1-5; TRBD1 matches 7 bases. With V trimmed by 3 bases and J by 0 bases, 8 bases remained unmatched. The CDR3 is 17 residues long. Germline V gene data show CDR1 as MNHNS and CDR2 as SASEGT. The CDR3 reads CASSEQRQGYSNQPQHF. The CDR3 bases are TGTGCCAGCAGTGAGCAGCGACAGGGTTATAGCAATCAGCCCCAGCATTTT.

In this sample, this clonotype turned up many times. This chain uses TRBV9 with TRBJ1-1; the D is unclear. Trimming took off 0 bases at V and 1 base at J, with 7 bases between the two ends. Germline lookup yields CDR1 SGDLS and CDR2 YYNGEE. This CDR3 region has 14 residues. CDR3: CASSVDRTNTEAFF. CDR3 DNA: TGTGCCAGCAGCGTAGATAGGACGAACACTGAAGCTTTCTTT.

This clonotype occurred many times. The chain employs TRBV27 and TRBJ2-1; a weak D match, TRBD1 (6 bases). Germline loops: CDR1 MNHEY, CDR2 SMNVEV (reference sequence). The V end was cut by 3 bases, the J end by 5 bases, with 17 bases between. The CDR3 covers 16 residues. The CDR3 reads CASSFLGGPANNEQFF. Written as DNA, the CDR3 is TGTGCCAGCAGTTTTTTAGGGGGACCAGCGAACAATGAGCAGTTCTTC.